Listed below are T cell receptor beta chains from one sample, sequenced in a study of cytomegalovirus exposure and HLA in healthy donors. TCRdb's copy holds only in-frame clones and misses some; the assay was immunoSEQ multiplex PCR. The sample yields 120,000 or so clones, about 10% seen once. Sequenced input: PBMCs. These receptors all come from a woman between 18 and 30 years old in good health and CMV-seropositive. Both conserved end residues are part of each CDR3. The D gene is left open where the match is weak. Clone sizes are given selectively: once, few, many, or a class where the clone is expanded.

J: TRBJ1-1
D: -
size: -
V: TRBV29-1
CDR3: CSVRWGQDNTEAFF
DNA: TGCAGCGTCCGCTGGGGGCAGGACAACACTGAAGCTTTCTTT

J: TRBJ1-1
D: -
size: -
V: TRBV28
CDR3: CASSLSQGLYTEAFF
DNA: TGTGCCAGCAGTTTGTCACAAGGACTCTACACTGAAGCTTTCTTT

J: TRBJ2-2
D: TRBD2
size: -
V: TRBV11-1
CDR3: CASSSPPWASGTTGELFF
DNA: TGTGCCAGCAGCTCCCCCCCGTGGGCTAGCGGGACCACCGGGGAGCTGTTTTTT

J: TRBJ1-2
D: -
size: few
V: TRBV29-1
CDR3: CSARLSGRGYTF
DNA: TGCAGCGCCCGACTCTCTGGAAGAGGCTACACCTTC

J: TRBJ1-1
D: -
size: few
V: TRBV28
CDR3: CASTEETEAFF
DNA: TGTGCCAGCACCGAAGAGACTGAAGCTTTCTTT

J: TRBJ1-1
D: TRBD1
size: few
V: TRBV30
CDR3: CAWSGQGSTEAFF
DNA: TGTGCCTGGAGTGGACAGGGTTCAACTGAAGCTTTCTTT

J: TRBJ2-5
D: TRBD1
size: few
V: TRBV9
CDR3: CASSADRAKQETQYF
DNA: TGTGCCAGCAGCGCGGACAGGGCCAAACAAGAGACCCAGTACTTC

J: TRBJ2-3
D: TRBD2
size: few
V: TRBV30
CDR3: CAWSRGLAEPDTQYF
DNA: TGTGCCTGGAGTCGTGGGCTAGCGGAACCAGATACGCAGTATTTT

J: TRBJ1-3
D: -
size: few
V: TRBV7-9
CDR3: CASSQIPTATSGNTIYF
DNA: TGTGCCAGCAGCCAAATACCGACAGCCACCTCTGGAAACACCATATATTTT

J: TRBJ2-3
D: TRBD2
size: few
V: TRBV4-1
CDR3: CASSHGEGDTQYF
DNA: TGCGCCAGCAGCCACGGGGAGGGGGATACGCAGTATTTT

J: TRBJ2-7
D: -
size: -
V: TRBV2
CDR3: CASSMDNYEQYF
DNA: TGTGCCAGCAGTATGGACAATTACGAGCAGTACTTC

J: TRBJ2-1
D: -
size: -
V: TRBV19
CDR3: CASSIDGGLLYNEQFF
DNA: TGTGCCAGTAGTATAGATGGGGGACTCCTTTACAATGAGCAGTTCTTC

J: TRBJ1-4
D: -
size: few
V: TRBV15
CDR3: CATSRDRGGGEKLFF
DNA: TGTGCCACCAGCAGAGATCGTGGGGGGGGAGAAAAACTGTTTTTT

J: TRBJ1-1
D: -
size: -
V: TRBV18
CDR3: CASSPPEGTTEAFF
DNA: TGTGCCAGCTCACCACCGGAGGGGACCACTGAAGCTTTCTTT

J: TRBJ2-7
D: -
size: few
V: TRBV11-2
CDR3: CASSAGGEVRYEQYF
DNA: TGTGCCAGCAGCGCCGGGGGAGAGGTCCGATACGAGCAGTACTTC

J: TRBJ1-4
D: TRBD1
size: -
V: TRBV19
CDR3: CASSFGTGEKLFF
DNA: TGTGCCAGTAGTTTCGGGACAGGGGAAAAACTGTTTTTT

J: TRBJ2-1
D: -
size: few
V: TRBV5-4
CDR3: CASSMASGIYNEQFF
DNA: TGTGCCAGCAGCATGGCCAGCGGCATTTACAATGAGCAGTTCTTC

J: TRBJ2-4
D: -
size: few
V: TRBV6-8
CDR3: CASSWGTGEAAKNIQYF
DNA: TGTGCCAGCAGTTGGGGAACAGGGGAGGCAGCCAAAAACATTCAGTACTTC

J: TRBJ1-2
D: -
size: -
V: TRBV6-5
CDR3: CASSYSFGSYGYTF
DNA: TGTGCCAGCAGTTACTCCTTCGGTAGCTATGGCTACACCTTC

J: TRBJ1-3
D: TRBD1
size: -
V: TRBV6-1
CDR3: CATRDRSGNTIYF
DNA: TGTGCCACCCGGGACAGATCTGGAAACACCATATATTTT

J: TRBJ2-1
D: -
size: -
V: TRBV4-1
CDR3: CASSRESPLNEQFF
DNA: TGCGCCAGCAGCCGCGAGAGCCCCCTAAATGAGCAGTTCTTC

J: TRBJ2-3
D: -
size: -
V: TRBV6-5
CDR3: CASSYSTGTDTQYF
DNA: TGTGCCAGCAGTTACTCGACAGGCACAGATACGCAGTATTTT

J: TRBJ2-7
D: -
size: few
V: TRBV28
CDR3: CASSAGTAIYEQYF
DNA: TGTGCCAGCAGTGCGGGGACAGCGATCTACGAGCAGTACTTC

J: TRBJ2-2
D: TRBD2
size: few
V: TRBV30
CDR3: CAWHLGLAGGGELFF
DNA: TGTGCCTGGCACCTAGGACTAGCGGGAGGCGGGGAGCTGTTTTTT

J: TRBJ1-2
D: -
size: -
V: TRBV5-1
CDR3: CASSLDQAGYTF
DNA: TGCGCCAGCAGCTTGGACCAAGCAGGCTACACCTTC

J: TRBJ2-7
D: TRBD2
size: -
V: TRBV27
CDR3: CASSFSREVGEQYF
DNA: TGTGCCAGCAGTTTCTCGCGGGAGGTAGGTGAGCAGTACTTC

J: TRBJ2-7
D: TRBD1
size: few
V: TRBV5-4
CDR3: CASSEDRGTHEQYF
DNA: TGTGCCAGCAGCGAGGACAGGGGCACCCACGAGCAGTACTTC